This TCR beta chain was recovered during a study of control samples from healthy donors and cancer patients. Assay used: immunoSEQ multiplex PCR; TCRdb lists only in-frame clones, some missing. The sample holds about 160,000 clones, roughly 94% seen once. CDR3 length: 13 amino acids. CDR1 and CDR2 (germline): GTSNPN, SVGIG (reference sequence). Trimming pared 3 bases from V and 7 bases from J, leaving 15 bases between. The sequenced sample was PBMCs. The TCR comes from a man in his fifties or sixties with colorectal cancer. This sequence joins TRBV30 and TRBJ2-5; D is undetermined. CDR3 protein: CAWRADGWGTQYF. The CDR3 DNA follows: TGTGCCTGGAGGGCGGACGGGTGGGGGACCCAGTACTTC. The whole variable domain, remainder taken from reference TRBV30 and TRBJ2-5, is SQTIHQWPATLVQPVGSPLSLECTVEGTSNPNLYWYRQAAGRGLQLLFYSVGIGQISSEVPQNLSASRPQDRQFILSSKKLLLSDSGFYLCAWRADGWGTQYFGPGTRLLVL.